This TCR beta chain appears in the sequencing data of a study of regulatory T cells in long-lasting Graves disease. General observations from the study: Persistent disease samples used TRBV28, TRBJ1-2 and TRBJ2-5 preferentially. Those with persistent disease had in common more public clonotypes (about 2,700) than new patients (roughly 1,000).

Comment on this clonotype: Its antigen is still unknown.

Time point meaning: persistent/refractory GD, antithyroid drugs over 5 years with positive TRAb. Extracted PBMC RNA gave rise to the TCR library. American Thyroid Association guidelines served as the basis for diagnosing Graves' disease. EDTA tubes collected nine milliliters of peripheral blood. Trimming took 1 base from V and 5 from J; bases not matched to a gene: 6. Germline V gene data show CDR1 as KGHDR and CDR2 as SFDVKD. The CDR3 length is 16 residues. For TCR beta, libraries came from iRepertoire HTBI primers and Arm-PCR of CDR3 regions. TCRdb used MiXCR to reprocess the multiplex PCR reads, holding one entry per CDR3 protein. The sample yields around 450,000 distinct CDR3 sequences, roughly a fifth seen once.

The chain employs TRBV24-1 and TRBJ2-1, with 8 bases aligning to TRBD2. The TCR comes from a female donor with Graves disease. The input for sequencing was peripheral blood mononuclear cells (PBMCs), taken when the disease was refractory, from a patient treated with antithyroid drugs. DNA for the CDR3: TGTGCCACCAGTGATTTTGGCCTAGCGGGCGACAATGAGCAGTTCTTC. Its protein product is CATSDFGLAGDNEQFF.